This TCR beta chain was identified during a study of T cell responses to AZD1222 COVID-19 vaccine. Measured with immunoSEQ multiplex PCR; TCRdb has only the in-frame clones, and not every one. Of approximately 170,000 clones listed, around 88% are singletons. The V end lost 5 bases, the J end lost 1 base, and 17 bases lay between the germline ends. CDR1 is SEHNR and CDR2 is FQNEAQ in the germline V gene (reference sequence). The CDR3 runs 16 residues. Here the sequenced sample was peripheral blood, taken 28 days after the second AZD1222 dose. The chain carries TRBV7-9 and TRBJ1-1, with D perhaps TRBD1 (6 bases). This clonotype was sampled from an adult who received the AZD1222 COVID-19 vaccine. The CDR3 loop is CASSQRWDTPNTEAFF. The CDR3 coding sequence is TGTGCCAGCAGCCAAAGGTGGGACACTCCGAACACTGAAGCTTTCTTT.